The 30 T cell receptor beta chains below all came from one sample that was sequenced in a study of graft-versus-host responses after intestinal transplantation. These receptors' targets are unknown. This table comes from immunoSEQ multiplex PCR, and its TCRdb copy is limited to in-frame clones, with some not included. The top ten hold over 0.4% of the sample, which has 40,000 to 55,000 clones, approximately 84% seen once. The starting material was unstimulated CD4+ T cells sorted from spleen or lymph node cells, obtained before transplant. Receptor source: a human donor who was the organ donor for an intestinal transplant.

The rearrangement joins TRBV5-6 to TRBJ1-1; 7 bases line up with TRBD1. V shed 4 bases, J shed 0 bases, and the junction held 12 bases outside the gene matches. Germline V CDR1 and CDR2: SGHDT, YYEEEE. This CDR3 has 17 residues. The CDR3 DNA sequence: TGTGCCAGCAGCGTCCCGACAGGGAAGCTCATGAACACTGAAGCTTTCTTT. Its translation: CASSVPTGKLMNTEAFF.

This chain links TRBV5-1 with TRBJ2-3; 14 bases fit TRBD2. Germline CDR1 SGHRS, CDR2 YFSETQ. V was pared by 4 bases and J by 0 bases, with 4 bases of the junction left unmatched. CDR3 length: 17 residues. The DNA for the CDR3 is TGCGCCAGCAGCCCGGGACTAGCGGGGGCTAGCACAGATACGCAGTATTTT. Protein sequence: CASSPGLAGASTDTQYF.

Here the CDR3 DNA reads TGTGCCATCAGTGAGCGCCAGGGAAATGAAAAACTGTTTTTT. It yields the protein CAISERQGNEKLFF. V usage is TRBV10-3 and J usage is TRBJ1-4, with TRBD1 as a possible D gene (5 bases). This CDR3 spans 14 amino acids. V shed 2 bases and J shed 5 bases, with 9 bases lying between them. In germline, CDR1 is ENHRY, CDR2 SYGVKD.

The chain joins TRBV15 to TRBJ2-1, with D possibly TRBD2 on 6 matching bases. The CDR3 runs 15 residues. Trimming cost V 0 bases and J 7 bases, with 13 bases left between them. CDR1 and CDR2 (germline): LNHNV, YYDKDF (reference sequence). DNA of the CDR3: TGTGCCACCAGCAGAGATCGCTTGCGGGGAAATGAGCAGTTCTTC. Amino acid sequence: CATSRDRLRGNEQFF.

The chain links TRBV6-1 to TRBJ2-3; 13 bases align to TRBD2. This CDR3 comprises 15 residues. With V trimmed by 4 bases and J by 4 bases, 2 bases remained unmatched. Per the germline V gene, CDR1 is MNHNS and CDR2 is SASEGT. The CDR3: CASSALAGGADTQYF. The CDR3 nucleotides are TGTGCCAGCAGTGCACTAGCGGGAGGGGCAGATACGCAGTATTTT.

The chain recombines TRBV25-1 with TRBJ2-7; tentative D call: TRBD1 (6 bases). Trimming removed 6 bases at V and 2 bases at J, with 17 bases between. This CDR3 spans 15 amino acids. The V gene's germline CDR1 is MGHDK and CDR2 SYGVNS. The CDR3 sequence: CASREDGGRPYEQYF. The CDR3 nucleotides are TGTGCCAGCAGGGAAGATGGGGGCCGTCCCTACGAGCAGTACTTC.

The chain couples TRBV6-5 to TRBJ1-1; a weak D match, TRBD1 (5 bases). Germline values: CDR1 MNHEY, CDR2 SVGAGI. This CDR3 is 15 amino acids long. Trimming stripped 10 bases from V and 7 bases from J, with 25 bases between. The CDR3 spells CATRYEGRQRFEAFF. The CDR3 DNA is TGTGCCACTCGATATGAGGGACGGCAAAGATTTGAAGCTTTCTTT.

V is TRBV30 and J is TRBJ2-2; no reliable D call. Germline V CDR1 and CDR2: GTSNPN, SVGIG (reference sequence). This CDR3 region has 13 residues. Between the trimmed V and J ends, which lost 3 bases and 4 bases, there was a span of 9 bases. CDR3 loop: CAWSVLATGELFF. CDR3 in DNA: TGTGCCTGGAGCGTACTGGCCACCGGGGAGCTGTTTTTT. The full variable domain, its missing parts supplied by reference TRBV30 and TRBJ2-2, is SQTIHQWPATLVQPVGSPLSLECTVEGTSNPNLYWYRQAAGRGLQLLFYSVGIGQISSEVPQNLSASRPQDRQFILSSKKLLLSDSGFYLCAWSVLATGELFFGEGSRLTVL.

The chain uses TRBV28 and TRBJ1-1; D might be TRBD1 (6 bases). Trimming left V 5 bases short and J 6 bases short, with 16 bases between. Germline V lookup: CDR1 MDHEN, CDR2 SYDVKM. The CDR3 has 14 amino acids. CDR3 sequence reads: CASSLITGKAEAFF. The CDR3, as DNA: TGTGCCAGCAGTCTTATTACAGGGAAGGCTGAAGCTTTCTTT.

The chain is built from TRBV2 and TRBJ2-4; D perhaps matches TRBD2 (5 bases). CDR3 length equals 16 residues. Germline assignment: CDR1 SNHLY and CDR2 FYNNEI. Trimming took off 5 bases at V and 4 bases at J, with 18 bases between the two ends. The CDR3 sequence is CASSPRAPREKNIQYF. CDR3 in DNA: TGTGCCAGCAGTCCCCGGGCCCCGAGGGAAAAAAACATTCAGTACTTC.

The chain is built from TRBV6-1 and TRBJ1-3; possible D gene TRBD1, 5 bases. Germline values: CDR1 MNHNS, CDR2 SASEGT. The CDR3 runs 17 residues. V shed 0 bases and J shed 2 bases, with 14 bases lying between them. The CDR3 DNA reads TGTGCCAGCAGTGAAGCGCTAATAGGGGTAGCTGGAAACACCATATATTTT. This encodes CASSEALIGVAGNTIYF.

This sequence joins TRBV5-1 and TRBJ1-2, with TRBD1 as a possible D gene (5 bases). V lost 2 bases and J lost 5, with 16 bases in between. The germline CDR1 and CDR2 sequences are SGHRS and YFSETQ. The CDR3 spans 15 residues. CDR3 sequence: CASSFNPGGVYGYTF. In DNA form, the CDR3 reads TGCGCCAGCAGCTTTAACCCAGGAGGGGTATATGGCTACACCTTC.

This clone appeared once. This rearrangement joins TRBV27 to TRBJ2-1; 10 bases are shared with TRBD1. The trim removed 10 bases at V and 3 bases at J, leaving 6 bases unmatched. In germline, CDR1 is MNHEY, CDR2 SMNVEV (reference sequence). The CDR3 has 14 residues. CDR3: CATEDRGRYNEQFF. DNA of the CDR3: TGTGCCACCGAAGACAGGGGGCGCTACAATGAGCAGTTCTTC.

In DNA form, the CDR3 reads TGTGCCAGCAGCTTAGCGCTAAGGGGGGCCGGGGAGCTGTTTTTT. This encodes CASSLALRGAGELFF. J is TRBJ2-2 and V is TRBV7-6, with D perhaps given as TRBD1 or TRBD2 (6 bases each). The V gene's germline CDR1 is SGHVS and CDR2 FNYEAQ. V dropped 0 bases and J dropped 6 bases, with 11 bases sitting between them. The CDR3 has 15 amino acids.

The chain links TRBV15 to TRBJ2-3; tentative D call: TRBD1 (5 bases). Per the germline V gene, CDR1 is LNHNV and CDR2 is YYDKDF (reference sequence). V was shortened by 5 bases and J by 11 bases, with 20 bases between the two germline ends. There are 14 residues in the CDR3. CDR3: CATSSTLQGNLQYF. The CDR3 DNA reads TGTGCCACCAGCTCTACCCTTCAGGGTAACCTGCAGTATTTT.

V and J are TRBV7-9 and TRBJ2-7, with D perhaps TRBD2 (6 bases). CDR1 is SEHNR and CDR2 is FQNEAQ in the germline V gene (reference sequence). The length of the CDR3 is 12 residues. V was pared by 5 bases and J by 5 bases, with 10 bases between. The CDR3 nucleotides read TGTGCCAGCAGCCCCTGGGGGGACGAGCAGTACTTC. Amino acids: CASSPWGDEQYF. The variable domain in full, completed from reference TRBV7-9 and TRBJ2-7, reads DTGVSQNPRHKITKRGQNVTFRCDPISEHNRLYWYRQTLGQGPEFLTYFQNEAQLEKSRLLSDRFSAERPKGSFSTLEIQRTEQGDSAMYLCASSPWGDEQYFGPGTRLTVT.

The chain combines TRBV11-3 with TRBJ1-6, with D unclear. This CDR3 is built from 14 residues. The germline gives CDR1 SGHNT, CDR2 YENEEA. The V end was cut by 6 bases, the J end by 7 bases, with 13 bases between. Here the CDR3 reads CASSLRTANSPLHF. DNA for the CDR3: TGTGCCAGCAGTCTTCGGACGGCCAATTCACCCCTCCACTTT.

The V call is TRBV6-5, the J call TRBJ2-1; 11 positions match TRBD1. V dropped 5 bases and J dropped 9; count of bases not matched to a gene: 9. Germline CDR1 and CDR2: MNHEY and SVGAGI. This CDR3 contains 15 residues. DNA for the CDR3: TGTGCCAGCAGTAATATGGACAGGGGGCAGGGTGAGCAGTTCTTC. Its protein product is CASSNMDRGQGEQFF.

This clone was seen a few times. The gene calls are TRBV27 and TRBJ2-5, with 7 bases that match TRBD2. The CDR3 totals 14 residues. V shed 8 bases, J shed 2 bases, and the junction held 8 bases outside the gene matches. Germline V gives CDR1 MNHEY, CDR2 SMNVEV (reference sequence). Here the CDR3 DNA reads TGTGCCAGCCAAACCTCCGGGAGGCAAGAGACCCAGTACTTC. Translated: CASQTSGRQETQYF.

This clone has a single count. This chain uses TRBV7-2 with TRBJ2-3, with TRBD2 identical over 8 bases. The CDR3 loop spans 16 amino acids. The germline CDR1 and CDR2 sequences are SGHTA and FQGNSA. The ends lost 5 bases at V and 1 base at J; junction bases unmatched: 8. The DNA for the CDR3 is TGTGCCAGCAGCACCACTAGCGGTGTACGCACAGATACGCAGTATTTT. Translated: CASSTTSGVRTDTQYF.

This chain joins TRBV5-5 and TRBJ2-3; 8 bases fit TRBD2. CDR1 and CDR2 from the germline V gene are SGHKS and YYEKEE (reference sequence). Trimming cost V 5 bases and J 3 bases; bases outside gene matches: 8. This CDR3 comprises 15 residues. The CDR3 DNA follows: TGTGCCAGCAGTCCAGCGGGAGATTGGACAGATACGCAGTATTTT. Protein product: CASSPAGDWTDTQYF.

The CDR3 DNA follows: TGCGCCAGCCGGGACCCCGTAAATGAGCAGTTCTTC. This encodes CASRDPVNEQFF. The rearrangement links TRBV10-2 to TRBJ2-1; either TRBD1 or TRBD2 may supply D (5 bases each). In germline, CDR1 is WSHSY, CDR2 SAAADI. The CDR3 covers 12 residues. V was clipped by 8 bases and J by 7 bases, with 12 bases between them.

This rearrangement joins TRBV6-4 to TRBJ2-3; D remains ambiguous. The CDR3 length is 16 residues. CDR1 MRHNA and CDR2 SNTAGT come from the germline V gene. V gave up 7 bases and J gave up 6 bases, with 23 bases separating them. The CDR3 sequence: CASTIPTTLSWDTQYF. CDR3 in DNA: TGTGCCAGCACTATTCCGACGACCCTGTCGTGGGATACGCAGTATTTT.

This rearrangement joins TRBV20-1 to TRBJ1-4; D is unresolved. V was cut by 5 bases and J by 2 bases, with 3 bases left in between. From germline, CDR1 is DFQATT and CDR2 SNEGSKA (reference sequence). The CDR3 has 11 residues. The CDR3 sequence: CSAGTNEKLFF. The CDR3 DNA is TGCAGTGCTGGGACTAATGAAAAACTGTTTTTT.

The rearrangement uses TRBV11-3 and TRBJ2-3; 8 bases align to TRBD2. Trimming took 3 bases from V and 4 from J; bases not matched to a gene: 6. The germline V gene has CDR1 SGHNT and CDR2 YENEEA. The CDR3 contains 15 residues. The CDR3 loop reads CASSLVRGAPDTQYF. For the CDR3, the DNA is TGTGCCAGCAGCTTGGTGCGGGGGGCCCCAGATACGCAGTATTTT.

The V call is TRBV7-1, the J call TRBJ1-2; D is uncertain. Being an ORF, TRBV7-1 has a function that is uncertain. This CDR3 is built from 11 residues. Trimming took 5 bases from V and 4 from J, leaving 5 bases between them. CDR3 protein: CASSPGYGYTF. CDR3 DNA: TGTGCCAGCAGCCCTGGCTATGGCTACACCTTC.

V gene TRBV10-3 combines with J gene TRBJ2-1, with 10 bases that match TRBD2. Germline V CDR1 and CDR2: ENHRY, SYGVKD. The CDR3 is 16 amino acids. The J segment lost 5 bases and the V segment lost 5 bases, leaving 9 bases of the junction unmatched. In DNA form, the CDR3 reads TGTGCCATCAGTCAGACTAGCGGGCATCCCAACAATGAGCAGTTCTTC. Encoded protein: CAISQTSGHPNNEQFF.

This sequence joins TRBV5-1 and TRBJ2-5, with TRBD1 matching over 9 bases. The V gene's germline CDR1 is SGHRS and CDR2 YFSETQ. The CDR3 runs 15 residues. Losses at the gene ends were 0 bases for V and 5 bases for J; bases not matched to a gene: 5. CDR3: CASSLGTGGPETQYF. CDR3 DNA sequence: TGCGCCAGCAGCTTGGGAACAGGGGGCCCGGAGACCCAGTACTTC.

This clone has a handful of counts. The rearrangement uses TRBV6-1 and TRBJ1-1, with 8 bases that match TRBD1. The CDR3 covers 11 residues. J was trimmed by 6 bases and V by 6 bases; bases with no gene match: 0. CDR1 and CDR2 (germline): MNHNS, SASEGT. The CDR3 here is CASRQGAEAFF. In DNA form, the CDR3 reads TGTGCCAGCAGACAGGGGGCTGAAGCTTTCTTT.

The V and J genes are TRBV29-1 and TRBJ2-3; D is unclear. With 5 bases removed from V and 0 bases from J, the gap between germline ends came to 6 bases. The CDR3 sequence is 12 residues long. Per the germline V gene, CDR1 is SQVTM and CDR2 is ANQGSEA. CDR3 amino acids: CSVRLSTDTQYF. As DNA, the CDR3 is TGCAGCGTTAGACTTAGCACAGATACGCAGTATTTT.